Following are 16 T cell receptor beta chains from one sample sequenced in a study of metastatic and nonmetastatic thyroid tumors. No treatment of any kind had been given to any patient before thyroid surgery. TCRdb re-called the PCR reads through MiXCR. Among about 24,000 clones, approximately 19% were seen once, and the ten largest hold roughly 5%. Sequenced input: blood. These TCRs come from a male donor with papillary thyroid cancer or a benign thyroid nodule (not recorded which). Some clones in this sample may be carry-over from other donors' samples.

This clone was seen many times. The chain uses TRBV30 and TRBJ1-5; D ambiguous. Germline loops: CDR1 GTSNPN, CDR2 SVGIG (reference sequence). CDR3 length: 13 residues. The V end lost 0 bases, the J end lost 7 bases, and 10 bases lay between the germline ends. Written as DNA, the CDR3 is TGTGCCTGGAGTGTGGGTTGGAGACAGCCCCAGCATTTT. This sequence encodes CAWSVGWRQPQHF.

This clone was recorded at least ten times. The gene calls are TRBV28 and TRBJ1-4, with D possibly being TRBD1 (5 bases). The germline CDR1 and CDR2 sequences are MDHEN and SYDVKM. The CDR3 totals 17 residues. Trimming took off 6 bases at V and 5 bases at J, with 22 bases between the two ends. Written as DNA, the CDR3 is TGTGCCAGCAGGCCTCCGATCTTTGGCCAGGGAAATGAAAAACTGTTTTTT. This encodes CASRPPIFGQGNEKLFF.

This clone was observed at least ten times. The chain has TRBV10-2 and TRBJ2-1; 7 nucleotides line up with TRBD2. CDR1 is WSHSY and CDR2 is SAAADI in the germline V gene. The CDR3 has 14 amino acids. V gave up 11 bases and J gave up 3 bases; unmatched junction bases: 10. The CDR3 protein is CASQAGSGYNEQFF. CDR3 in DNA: TGCGCCTCCCAAGCGGGGTCAGGCTACAATGAGCAGTTCTTC.

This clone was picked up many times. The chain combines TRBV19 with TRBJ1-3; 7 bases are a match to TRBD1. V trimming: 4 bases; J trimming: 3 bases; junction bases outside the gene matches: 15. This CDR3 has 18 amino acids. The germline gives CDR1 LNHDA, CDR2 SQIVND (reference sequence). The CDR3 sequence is CASSTSWQNRGGGNTIYF. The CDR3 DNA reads TGTGCCAGTAGTACCTCGTGGCAGAACAGGGGTGGTGGAAACACCATATATTTT. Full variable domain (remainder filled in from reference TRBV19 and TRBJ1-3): DGGITQSPKYLFRKEGQNVTLSCEQNLNHDAMYWYRQDPGQGLRLIYYSQIVNDFQKGDIAEGYSVSREKKESFPLTVTSAQKNPTAFYLCASSTSWQNRGGGNTIYFGEGSWLTVV.

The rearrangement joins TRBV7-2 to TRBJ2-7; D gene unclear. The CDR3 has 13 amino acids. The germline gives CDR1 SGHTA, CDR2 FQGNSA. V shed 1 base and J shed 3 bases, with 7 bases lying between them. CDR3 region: CASSLGRSYEQYF. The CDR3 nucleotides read TGTGCCAGCAGCTTAGGGCGGAGCTACGAGCAGTACTTC. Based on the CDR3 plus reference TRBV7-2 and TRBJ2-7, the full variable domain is GAGVSQSPSNKVTEKGKDVELRCDPISGHTALYWYRQSLGQGLEFLIYFQGNSAPDKSGLPSDRFSAERTGGSVSTLTIQRTQQEDSAVYLCASSLGRSYEQYFGPGTRLTVT.

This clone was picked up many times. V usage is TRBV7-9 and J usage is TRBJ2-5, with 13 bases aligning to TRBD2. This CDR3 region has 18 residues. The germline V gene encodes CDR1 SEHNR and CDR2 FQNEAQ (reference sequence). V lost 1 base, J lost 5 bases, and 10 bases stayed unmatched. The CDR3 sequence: CASSLVVGLAGEDETQYF. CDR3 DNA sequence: TGTGCCAGCAGCTTAGTAGTTGGACTAGCGGGAGAGGATGAGACCCAGTACTTC.

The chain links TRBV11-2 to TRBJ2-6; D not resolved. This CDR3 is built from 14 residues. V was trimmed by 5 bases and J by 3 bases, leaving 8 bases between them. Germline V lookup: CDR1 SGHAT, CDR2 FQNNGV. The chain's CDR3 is CASSARSGANVLTF. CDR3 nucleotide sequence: TGTGCCAGCAGCGCCAGGAGTGGGGCCAACGTCCTGACTTTC.

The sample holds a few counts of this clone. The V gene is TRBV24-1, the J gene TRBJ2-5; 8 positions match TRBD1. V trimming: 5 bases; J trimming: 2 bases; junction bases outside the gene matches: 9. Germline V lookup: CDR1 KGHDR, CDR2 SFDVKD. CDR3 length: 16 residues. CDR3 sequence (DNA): TGTGCCACCAGTGGCCGACCCCGGACAGGGCAAGAGACCCAGTACTTC. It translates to CATSGRPRTGQETQYF.

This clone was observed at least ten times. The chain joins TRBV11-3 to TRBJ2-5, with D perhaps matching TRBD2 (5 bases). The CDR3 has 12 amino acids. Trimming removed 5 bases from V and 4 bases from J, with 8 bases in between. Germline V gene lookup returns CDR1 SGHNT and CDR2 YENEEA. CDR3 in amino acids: CASSPEGETQYF. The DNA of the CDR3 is TGTGCCAGCAGCCCCGAGGGAGAGACCCAGTACTTC.

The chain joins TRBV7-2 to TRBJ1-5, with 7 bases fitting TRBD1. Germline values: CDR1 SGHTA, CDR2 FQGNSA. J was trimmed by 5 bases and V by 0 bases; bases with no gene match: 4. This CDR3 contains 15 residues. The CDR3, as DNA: TGTGCCAGCAGCTTAGCGACAGGGCATGATCAGCCCCAGCATTTT. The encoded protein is CASSLATGHDQPQHF.

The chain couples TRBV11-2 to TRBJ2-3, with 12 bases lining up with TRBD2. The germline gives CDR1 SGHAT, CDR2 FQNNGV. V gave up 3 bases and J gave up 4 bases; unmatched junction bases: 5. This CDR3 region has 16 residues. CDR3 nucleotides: TGTGCCAGCAGCTTGCACTCTAGCGGGGGGGCAGATACGCAGTATTTT. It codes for CASSLHSSGGADTQYF.

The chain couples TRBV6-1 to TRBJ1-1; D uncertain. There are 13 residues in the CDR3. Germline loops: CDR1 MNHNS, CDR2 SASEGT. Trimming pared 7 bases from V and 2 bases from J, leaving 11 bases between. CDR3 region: CASIRVPNTEAFF. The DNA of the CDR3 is TGTGCCAGCATCCGTGTACCCAACACTGAAGCTTTCTTT.

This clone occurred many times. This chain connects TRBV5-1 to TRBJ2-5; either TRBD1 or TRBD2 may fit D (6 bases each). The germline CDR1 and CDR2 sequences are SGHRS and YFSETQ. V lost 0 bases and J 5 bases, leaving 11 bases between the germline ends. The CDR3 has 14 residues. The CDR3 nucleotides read TGCGCCAGCAGCTTGGTGGGGGGCGTGGAGACCCAGTACTTC. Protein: CASSLVGGVETQYF.

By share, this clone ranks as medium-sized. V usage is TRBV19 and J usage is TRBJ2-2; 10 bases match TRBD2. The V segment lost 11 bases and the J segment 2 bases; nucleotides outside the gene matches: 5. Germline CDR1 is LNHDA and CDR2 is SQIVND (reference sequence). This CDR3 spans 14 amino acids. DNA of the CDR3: TGTGCCGGAAGGACTAGCGGAAACACCGGGGAGCTGTTTTTT. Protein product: CAGRTSGNTGELFF.

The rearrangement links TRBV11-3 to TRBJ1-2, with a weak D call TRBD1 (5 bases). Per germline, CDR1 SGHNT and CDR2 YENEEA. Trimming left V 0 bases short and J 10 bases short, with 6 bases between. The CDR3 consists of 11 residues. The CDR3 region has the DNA TGTGCCAGCAGCTTAGAAGGGGTCTACACCTTC. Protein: CASSLEGVYTF.

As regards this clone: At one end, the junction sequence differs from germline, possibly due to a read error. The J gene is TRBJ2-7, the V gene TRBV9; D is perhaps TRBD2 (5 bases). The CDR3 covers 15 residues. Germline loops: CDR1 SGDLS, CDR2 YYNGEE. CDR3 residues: CASSGSTIWSYEQHF. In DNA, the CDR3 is TGTGCCAGCAGCGGGTCGACTATCTGGTCCTACGAGCAGCACTTC.